The source of this T cell receptor beta chain is a study of shared clonotypes between healthy human individuals. Study as a whole: Each donor had three CD4 naive, three CD4 memory, two CD8 naive and one CD8 memory plate. Study-wide findings and caveats: The naive CD4 repertoires of a handful of donors were compared, and approximately 5% of clonotypes were shared. Generation of non-shared clonotypes was less probable than generation of clonotypes shared by all four donors.

Sequenced by immunoSEQ multiplex PCR; TCRdb stores in-frame clones only, minus some. The repertoire holds 2 million to 2.5 million clones, approximately 95% seen once, with 0.13% in the top ten. Germline lookup yields CDR1 SGHDN and CDR2 FVKESK. The CDR3 extends over 16 amino acids. V lost 1 base, J lost 8 bases, and 17 bases lay in between. Free of recent acute infections or vaccinations, the donors were healthy HIV-negative adults. About this clone: The target antigen is unknown.

The chain carries TRBV14 and TRBJ1-4, with no clear D. Sequenced: naive CD4+ T cells sorted from blood. Subset: CD45RA+ positively selected. The sequence was obtained from a man aged 18 to 29 in good health. The CDR3, as DNA: TGTGCCAGCAGCCAAGGCGTTTACGGAGTCTCAGAAAAACTGTTTTTT. Its translation is CASSQGVYGVSEKLFF.